This TCR beta chain was captured in a study of T cells in Graves' hyperthyroidism and ophthalmopathy. Turning to the study itself: Initial diagnosis, before any treatment, was when peripheral blood was collected. Study-level results: From stable hyperthyroidism, ophthalmopathy was set apart by a 13 V-J model.

PBMCs were sourced from around 10 ml fresh peripheral blood. V was shortened by 4 bases and J by 0 bases, with 9 bases between the two germline ends. Germline CDR1 reads SQVTM; CDR2 reads ANQGSEA. The length of the CDR3 is 13 residues. A few counts support this clonotype. Its antigen remains unidentified. TCR beta CDR3 sequences were amplified from RNA transcripts. The TCR CDR3 first-round RT-PCR relied on the HTBI primer set. One entry per CDR3 protein, called by TCRdb with MiXCR from the multiplex PCR reads. The data hold roughly 660,000 distinct CDR3 sequences, with around a sixth observed a single time.

The sample was blood. The rearrangement joins TRBV29-1 to TRBJ2-5; D is possibly TRBD1 or TRBD2 (5 bases each). This clonotype was obtained from a man aged 45 to 65 with Graves' hyperthyroidism. In nucleotides, the CDR3 is TGCAGCGTTGTTGTGGGGGACCAAGAGACCCAGTACTTC. Translation gives CSVVVGDQETQYF. Full variable domain (rest looked up from reference TRBV29-1 and TRBJ2-5): SAVISQKPSRDICQRGTSLTIQCQVDSQVTMMFWYRQQPGQSLTLIATANQGSEATYESGFVIDKFPISRPNLTFSTLTVSNMSPEDSSIYLCSVVVGDQETQYFGPGTRLLVL.